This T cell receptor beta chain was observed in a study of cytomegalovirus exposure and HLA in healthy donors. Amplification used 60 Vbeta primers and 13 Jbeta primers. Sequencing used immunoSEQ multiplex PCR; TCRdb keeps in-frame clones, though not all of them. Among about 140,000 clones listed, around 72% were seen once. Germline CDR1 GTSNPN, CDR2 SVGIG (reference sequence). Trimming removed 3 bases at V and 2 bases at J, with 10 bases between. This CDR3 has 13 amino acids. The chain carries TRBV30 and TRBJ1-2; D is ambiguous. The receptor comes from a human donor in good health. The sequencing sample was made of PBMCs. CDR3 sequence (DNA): TGTGCCTGGAGATCTGTCAGAAACTATGGCTACACCTTC. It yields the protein CAWRSVRNYGYTF.